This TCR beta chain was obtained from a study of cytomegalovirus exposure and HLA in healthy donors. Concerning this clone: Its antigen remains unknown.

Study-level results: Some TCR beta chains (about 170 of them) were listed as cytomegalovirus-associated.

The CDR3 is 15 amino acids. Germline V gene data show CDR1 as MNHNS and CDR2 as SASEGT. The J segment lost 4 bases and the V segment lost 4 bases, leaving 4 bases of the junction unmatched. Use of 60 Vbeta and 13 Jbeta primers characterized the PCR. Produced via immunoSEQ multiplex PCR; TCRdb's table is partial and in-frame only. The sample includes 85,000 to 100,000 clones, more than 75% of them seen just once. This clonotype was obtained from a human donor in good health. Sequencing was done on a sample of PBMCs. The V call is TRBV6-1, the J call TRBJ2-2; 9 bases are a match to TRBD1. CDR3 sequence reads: CASSVGQGSTGELFF. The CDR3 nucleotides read TGTGCCAGCAGTGTGGGACAGGGTAGCACCGGGGAGCTGTTTTTT.